A single sample gave rise to the 29 T cell receptor beta chains below, sequenced in a study of T cells in Graves' hyperthyroidism and ophthalmopathy. Amplification yielded TCR beta CDR3 regions, with RNA transcripts as the source. A first-round RT-PCR of the TCR CDR3 used the HTBI primer set. MiXCR, applied by TCRdb to the multiplex PCR reads, yields one record per CDR3 protein. The table lists more than 300,000 distinct CDR3 sequences, less than 20% of them singletons. Source material: blood. Source of these receptors: a man in his late teens or twenties with Graves' ophthalmopathy.

This clonotype was detected a few times. One end of the junction varies from germline; a read error may be responsible. The chain has TRBV7-3 and TRBJ1-2; 9 bases line up with TRBD1. The germline V gene encodes CDR1 SGHTA and CDR2 FQGTGA. The CDR3 covers 16 residues. The chain's CDR3 is CTSSLSSGQGDYGYTF. CDR3 DNA: TGTACCAGCAGCTTGTCCTCGGGACAGGGAGACTATGGCTACACCTTC.

This clonotype showed up just a few times. V gene TRBV12-3 or TRBV12-4 combines with J gene TRBJ2-3, with 13 bases that match TRBD2. The CDR3 spans 17 residues. With 4 bases clipped from V and 0 bases from J, the junction kept 4 bases outside the gene matches. DNA of the CDR3: TGTGCCAGCAGTTCGGGACTAGCGGGGCATAGCACAGATACGCAGTATTTT. Protein product: CASSSGLAGHSTDTQYF.

This clonotype was recorded many times. The V gene is TRBV5-6, the J gene TRBJ1-1; perhaps TRBD1 as D (5 bases). The CDR3 is 14 amino acids. The germline V gene has CDR1 SGHDT and CDR2 YYEEEE. Trimming pared 0 bases from V and 3 bases from J, leaving 9 bases between. CDR3 sequence (DNA): TGTGCCAGCAGCTTGGGGGGCAGGGACACTGAAGCTTTCTTT. Residues: CASSLGGRDTEAFF.

This clonotype was seen a handful of times. This chain uses TRBV12-3 or TRBV12-4 with TRBJ1-2; D ambiguous. Trimming shortened V by 5 bases and J by 8 bases, and 18 bases separated the two germline ends. The CDR3 length is 14 residues. The CDR3 here is CASSPRLRSGGYTF. Written as DNA, the CDR3 is TGTGCCAGCAGTCCCCGGTTGAGGTCTGGAGGCTACACCTTC.

This clonotype was counted ten times or more. V gene TRBV12-3 or TRBV12-4 combines with J gene TRBJ2-3; the match to TRBD2 covers 10 bases. This CDR3 has 14 residues. The J segment lost 3 bases and the V segment lost 7 bases, leaving 4 bases of the junction unmatched. The CDR3 region is CASTPGLATDTQYF. The CDR3 region has the DNA TGTGCCAGCACCCCGGGACTAGCGACAGATACGCAGTATTTT.

This clonotype was picked up a small number of times. The chain recombines TRBV7-3 with TRBJ1-2; a weak D match, TRBD1 (6 bases). This CDR3 region has 15 residues. Germline lookup yields CDR1 SGHTA and CDR2 FQGTGA. The ends were cut back, 4 bases at V and 3 bases at J, with 15 bases in the middle. CDR3 bases: TGTGCCAGCAGCTGGAAGGGGGGGGGCGACTATGGCTACACCTTC. It translates to CASSWKGGGDYGYTF.

This sequence joins TRBV29-1 and TRBJ1-2, with D perhaps TRBD1 (6 bases). The CDR3 totals 16 residues. V lost 4 bases, J lost 4 bases, and 22 bases lay in between. CDR1 SQVTM and CDR2 ANQGSEA come from the germline V gene. In nucleotides, the CDR3 is TGCAGCGTTGCGGGACACTATATCACGGCACTCTATGGCTACACCTTC. This sequence encodes CSVAGHYITALYGYTF.

This clonotype was observed many times. The chain employs TRBV7-2 and TRBJ2-4, with D perhaps being TRBD1 or TRBD2 (5 bases each). The V end lost 5 bases, the J end lost 7 bases, and 15 bases lay between the germline ends. Germline V gene sequence: CDR1 SGHTA, CDR2 FQGNSA. The CDR3 has 14 residues. The CDR3 loop is CASSQGVGSNIQYF. CDR3 DNA sequence: TGTGCCAGCAGCCAGGGTGTGGGGAGCAACATTCAGTACTTC.

This clonotype was detected many times. The gene calls are TRBV5-6 and TRBJ2-2, with D unclear. Per the germline V gene, CDR1 is SGHDT and CDR2 is YYEEEE. CDR3 length equals 15 residues. Trimming removed 4 bases at V and 0 bases at J, with 10 bases between. CDR3 in amino acids: CASSTWAPNTGELFF. In DNA, the CDR3 is TGTGCCAGCAGCACGTGGGCCCCGAACACCGGGGAGCTGTTTTTT.

This clonotype was seen ten or more times. This chain links TRBV7-9 with TRBJ2-5; the D gene is possibly TRBD2 (6 bases). The germline V gene has CDR1 SEHNR and CDR2 FQNEAQ (reference sequence). This CDR3 is 14 amino acids long. V lost 6 bases and J lost 5, with 16 bases in between. The CDR3 DNA is TGTGCCAGCAGTCCAGGTTTCCGGGAGGAGACCCAGTACTTC. This codes for CASSPGFREETQYF.

In regard to this clonotype: A read error is possible here, since a much larger clone lies one base away. The chain carries TRBV11-2 and TRBJ2-2, with a weak D call TRBD2 (6 bases). Germline loops: CDR1 SGHAT, CDR2 FQNNGV. CDR3 length: 15 amino acids. The CDR3 loop is CASGLVRGNAGELFF. The CDR3 region has the DNA TGTGCCAGCGGCTTAGTTCGGGGGAACGCCGGGGAGCTGTTTTTT. Using reference TRBV11-2 and TRBJ2-2 for the parts outside the CDR3, the full variable domain is EAGVAQSPRYKIIEKRQSVAFWCNPISGHATLYWYQQILGQGPKLLIQFQNNGVVDDSQLPKDRFSAERLKGVDSTLKIQPAKLEDSAVYLCASGLVRGNAGELFFGEGSRLTVL.

With regard to this clonotype: A much larger clone lies a single base off, so this may be a read error. The genes are TRBV20-1 and TRBJ2-3; possibly TRBD1 or TRBD2 for D (5 bases each). The germline gives CDR1 DFQATT, CDR2 SNEGSKA (reference sequence). V lost 5 bases to trimming and J lost 4 bases, with 10 bases between them. The CDR3 totals 12 residues. DNA for the CDR3: TGCAGTGCTGGCCGGGGCCCAGATACGCAGTATTTT. It yields the protein CSAGRGPDTQYF.

This clonotype came up a few times. The rearrangement links TRBV12-3 or TRBV12-4 to TRBJ2-1; a weak D match, TRBD1 (6 bases). V lost 4 bases, J lost 9 bases, and 10 bases lay in between. The CDR3 contains 12 residues. CDR3 loop: CASSSQGIEQFF. For the CDR3, the DNA is TGTGCCAGCAGTTCACAGGGCATTGAGCAGTTCTTC.

This clonotype was seen at least ten times. The CDR3: CASRGCYGYTF. The DNA of the CDR3 is TGTGCCAGCAGGGGTTGCTATGGCTACACCTTC. The V and J genes are TRBV12-3 or TRBV12-4 and TRBJ1-2, with unresolved D. The CDR3 runs to 11 residues. Deletions cut 6 bases from V and 4 bases from J, with 6 bases between.

The chain combines TRBV4-2 with TRBJ1-1; 7 bases are a match to TRBD1. CDR3 length: 13 amino acids. V dropped 0 bases and J dropped 6; count of bases not matched to a gene: 1. CDR1 is LGHNA and CDR2 is YNFKEQ in the germline V gene. This CDR3 is CASSQDRGSEAFF. In DNA form, the CDR3 reads TGTGCCAGCAGCCAAGACAGGGGGTCTGAAGCTTTCTTT.

This clonotype was counted ten times or more. The chain links TRBV7-3 to TRBJ2-5; TRBD2 is a possible D gene (5 bases). The CDR3 spans 14 residues. In germline, CDR1 is SGHTA, CDR2 FQGTGA. V gave up 5 bases and J gave up 2 bases, with 12 bases separating them. CDR3 sequence reads: CASSPAGVQETQYF. In nucleotides, the CDR3 is TGTGCCAGCAGCCCCGCCGGGGTTCAAGAGACCCAGTACTTC. Variable domain in full (rest from reference TRBV7-3 and TRBJ2-5): GAGVSQTPSNKVTEKGKYVELRCDPISGHTALYWYRQSLGQGPEFLIYFQGTGAADDSGLPNDRFFAVRPEGSVSTLKIQRTERGDSAVYLCASSPAGVQETQYFGPGTRLLVL.

This clonotype was observed many times. V is TRBV5-1 and J is TRBJ2-1; maybe TRBD1 (6 bases). V lost 1 base and J 7 bases, leaving 15 bases between the germline ends. Germline CDR1 reads SGHRS; CDR2 reads YFSETQ. This CDR3 region has 15 residues. The CDR3 coding sequence is TGCGCCAGCAGCTTGATGGGGGACACCAAGAATGAGCAGTTCTTC. As protein: CASSLMGDTKNEQFF.

This clonotype was observed a handful of times. The genes are TRBV6-1 and TRBJ2-5, with D maybe TRBD2 (5 bases). V was pared by 5 bases and J by 4 bases, with 14 bases between. CDR3 length: 14 residues. The germline CDR1 and CDR2 sequences are MNHNS and SASEGT. The CDR3 DNA sequence: TGTGCCAGCAGTTATGAGCCTAGCAGAGAGACCCAGTACTTC. Its protein product is CASSYEPSRETQYF.

With respect to this clonotype: A much more abundant neighbour one base away suggests this may be a read error. The chain is built from TRBV2 and TRBJ1-1; TRBD1 might be the D (6 bases). The V end was cut by 7 bases, the J end by 4 bases, with 13 bases between. Germline values: CDR1 SNHLY, CDR2 FYNNEI. The CDR3 extends over 13 amino acids. The CDR3 protein is CASTRGGGTEAFF. The CDR3 DNA follows: TGTGCCAGCACCCGGGGAGGGGGCACTGAAGCTTTCTTT.

This chain joins TRBV2 and TRBJ2-3; 10 positions agree with TRBD2. The germline gives CDR1 SNHLY, CDR2 FYNNEI. The CDR3 runs to 15 residues. Germline trimming cut 7 bases from V and 2 bases from J; bases unmatched to any gene: 6. DNA for the CDR3: TGTGCCAGCATCGAAGGACTAGCGGACACAGATACGCAGTATTTT. Protein product: CASIEGLADTDTQYF.

The chain uses TRBV6-1 and TRBJ2-7, with TRBD2 identical over 9 bases. J lost 4 bases, V lost 4 bases, and 5 bases had no gene match. Germline-derived CDR1 and CDR2 are MNHNS and SASEGT. This CDR3 contains 14 residues. This CDR3 reads CASSAQAGGYEQYF. The CDR3 nucleotides read TGTGCCAGCAGTGCCCAGGCGGGGGGGTACGAGCAGTACTTC.

This clonotype came up many times. As DNA, the CDR3 is TGTGCCAGCACCCCCTTAGACCATGAGCAGTTCTTC. Protein: CASTPLDHEQFF. The genes are TRBV12-3 or TRBV12-4 and TRBJ2-1; no firm D call. The CDR3 is 12 residues long. Trimming removed 7 bases at V and 8 bases at J, with 12 bases between.

This clonotype occurred a few times. V and J are TRBV3-1 and TRBJ2-7; TRBD2 matches 7 bases. The CDR3 totals 16 residues. Germline V lookup: CDR1 LGHDT, CDR2 YNNKEL (reference sequence). Trimming removed 0 bases from V and 6 bases from J; junction bases left unmatched: 11. DNA for the CDR3: TGTGCCAGCAGCCAAGAGGTGGGAGGGCCGGTTCTCGAGCAGTACTTC. Encoded protein: CASSQEVGGPVLEQYF.

This chain uses TRBV4-1 with TRBJ2-7; 12 positions agree with TRBD2. CDR3 size: 16 residues. The germline V gene has CDR1 MGHRA and CDR2 YSYEKL. V shed 1 base, J shed 4 bases, and the junction held 5 bases outside the gene matches. The CDR3 region is CASSQGLAGAVYEQYF. The CDR3 DNA reads TGCGCCAGCAGCCAAGGACTAGCGGGGGCCGTTTACGAGCAGTACTTC.

This rearrangement joins TRBV12-3 or TRBV12-4 to TRBJ1-2; D is uncertain. The CDR3 spans 15 residues. V gave up 5 bases and J gave up 5 bases, with 18 bases separating them. CDR3 in DNA: TGTGCCAGCAGTCTATCCTCCGGGATAGAATATGGCTACACCTTC. This codes for CASSLSSGIEYGYTF.

This clonotype was seen many times. V gene TRBV13 combines with J gene TRBJ2-5; D remains ambiguous. Trimming pared 5 bases from V and 0 bases from J, leaving 16 bases between. The CDR3 has 16 amino acids. Germline CDR1 and CDR2: PRHDT and FYEKMQ (reference sequence). CDR3 sequence (DNA): TGTGCCAGCAGCCCAGTCGGATCTTCTAACCAAGAGACCCAGTACTTC. It specifies CASSPVGSSNQETQYF.

This clonotype was seen repeatedly, ten times or more. The J gene is TRBJ2-7, the V gene TRBV6-1; D gene uncertain. Germline loops: CDR1 MNHNS, CDR2 SASEGT. The germline V and J ends were trimmed by 3 bases and 6 bases, with 12 bases remaining between them. The CDR3 spans 13 residues. Here the CDR3 DNA reads TGTGCCAGCAGTGAGAATCTTCACAGCGAGCAGTACTTC. Amino acids: CASSENLHSEQYF.

The chain couples TRBV11-3 to TRBJ2-5; possible D gene TRBD1, 6 bases. The germline V and J ends were trimmed by 5 bases and 3 bases, with 25 bases remaining between them. The CDR3 is made up of 18 amino acids. CDR1 and CDR2 from the germline V gene are SGHNT and YENEEA. DNA for the CDR3: TGTGCCAGCAGCACCCACCCTTTCCGGACAGCACCGAAAGAGACCCAGTACTTC. Protein product: CASSTHPFRTAPKETQYF.

This clonotype was picked up a small number of times. The chain employs TRBV28 and TRBJ1-6; D remains ambiguous. Trimming removed 6 bases from V and 8 bases from J, with 20 bases in between. CDR3 length: 16 amino acids. Germline CDR1 and CDR2: MDHEN and SYDVKM. In nucleotides, the CDR3 is TGTGCCAGCAGCGACCTCGCTGCTTACAACCATTCACCCCTCCACTTT. It translates to CASSDLAAYNHSPLHF.